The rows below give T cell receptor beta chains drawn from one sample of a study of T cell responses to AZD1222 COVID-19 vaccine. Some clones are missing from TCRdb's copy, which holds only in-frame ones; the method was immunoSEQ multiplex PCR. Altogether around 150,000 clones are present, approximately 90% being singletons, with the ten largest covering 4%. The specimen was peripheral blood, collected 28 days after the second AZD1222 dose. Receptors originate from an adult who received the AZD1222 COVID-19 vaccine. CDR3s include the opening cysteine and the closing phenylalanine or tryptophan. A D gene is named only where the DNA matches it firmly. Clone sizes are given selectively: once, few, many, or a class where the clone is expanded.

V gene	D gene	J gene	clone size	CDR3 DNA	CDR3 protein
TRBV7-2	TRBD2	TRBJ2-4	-	TGTGCCAGCAGCCCCGAGAGGGAGGGCATTCAGTACTTC	CASSPEREGIQYF
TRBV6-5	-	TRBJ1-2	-	TGTGCCAGCAATCGGGCCGGGCACTATGGCTACACCTTC	CASNRAGHYGYTF
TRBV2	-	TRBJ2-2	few	TGTGCCAGCAGTGAACCCGGGGGTGCGAGGGCCGGGGAGCTGTTTTTT	CASSEPGGARAGELFF
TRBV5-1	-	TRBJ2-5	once	TGCGCCAGCAGCTTGGACGTGAAAGAGACCCAGTACTTC	CASSLDVKETQYF
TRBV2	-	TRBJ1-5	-	TGTGCCACGACGAAGGGGGTTGGGCAGCCCCAGCATTTT	CATTKGVGQPQHF
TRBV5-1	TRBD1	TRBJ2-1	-	TGCGCCAGCAGCTTTGGTCCCGGGACAGGGATCTATGAGCAGTTCTTC	CASSFGPGTGIYEQFF
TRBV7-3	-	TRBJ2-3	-	TGTGCCAGCAGCCTCCTTGGGGGGCCCGATACGCAGTATTTT	CASSLLGGPDTQYF
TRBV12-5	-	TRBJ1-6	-	TGTGCTAGTGGCTTCGGCTCTGATTCACCCCTCCACTTT	CASGFGSDSPLHF
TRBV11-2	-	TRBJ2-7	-	TGTGCCAGCAGCTTAGAGCCTCGCTGGGAGCAGTACTTC	CASSLEPRWEQYF
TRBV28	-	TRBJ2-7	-	TGTGCCAGCAGTTCACCCCCTACAGGGTGGTACGAGCAGTACTTC	CASSSPPTGWYEQYF
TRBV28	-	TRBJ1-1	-	TGTGCCACCCGAGGCCACCAACGCTTGAACACTGAAGCTTTCTTT	CATRGHQRLNTEAFF
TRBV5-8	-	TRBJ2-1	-	TGTGCCAGCAGCTTAGGGGGGCCCTACAATGAGCAGTTCTTC	CASSLGGPYNEQFF
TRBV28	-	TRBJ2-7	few	TGTGCCAGCAGTCCCCATCTTGGCAGGGGCGGCGAGCAGTACTTC	CASSPHLGRGGEQYF
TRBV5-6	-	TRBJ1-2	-	TGTGCCAGCAGCATTGGGGTGCAGGGTCCTGTCAATGGCTACACCTTC	CASSIGVQGPVNGYTF
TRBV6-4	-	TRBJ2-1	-	TGTGCCAGCAGCCCTCAGGGGAGCTCCTACAATGAGCAGTTCTTC	CASSPQGSSYNEQFF
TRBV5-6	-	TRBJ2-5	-	TGTGCCAGCAGCCCGGTGACAGGCGAAGAGACCCAGTACTTC	CASSPVTGEETQYF
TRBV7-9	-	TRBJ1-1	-	TGTGCCAGCAGCTTAGAATTAACGAACACTGAAGCTTTCTTT	CASSLELTNTEAFF
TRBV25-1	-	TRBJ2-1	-	TGTGCCAGCAGTCCAGCGGGCCGACACAATGAGCAGTTCTTC	CASSPAGRHNEQFF
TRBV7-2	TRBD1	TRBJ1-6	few	TGTGCCAGCAGCCAGCGACAGGGGAATTCACCCCTCCACTTT	CASSQRQGNSPLHF
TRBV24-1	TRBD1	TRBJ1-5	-	TGTGCCACCAGTGACGACAGGGCCCCTCAGCCCCAGCATTTT	CATSDDRAPQPQHF
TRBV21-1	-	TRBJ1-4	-	TGTGCCAGCAGCTACTGGCCGCGGGCAGAACTAGCAACTAATGAAAAACTGTTTTTT	CASSYWPRAELATNEKLFF